This T cell receptor beta chain was retrieved from a study of cytomegalovirus exposure and HLA in healthy donors (dated by TCRdb to 2016 to 2017). Regarding the research as a whole: According to an earlier analysis of 587 of the donors, some 180 million T cells yielded 120 million or so unique TCR beta sequences and around 280 Gb of sequence data. About 300 gigabases of sequencing data and approximately 85 million unique TCR sequences were included in an early release covering about 700 HLA-typed donors. Besides the first cohort of roughly 640 subjects, a separate validation cohort made up of some 110 different subjects was used. Class I and class II HLA loci were covered by the typing at four-digit resolution. The later analysis used no new phenotypic data to find candidate immune exposures, relying instead on TCR beta sequences and their occurrence across donors. All discovery cohort repertoires had been generated using a single sequencing platform. Among 300 to 500 genotyped donors of the cohort, an average of roughly 230,000 unique TCR beta nucleotide sequences was sequenced per donor, of which about 19% were non-productive. Roughly 5 DR-DQ haplotypes were treated as single units for association and clustering because of strong linkage in the cohort. A later genetic analysis used genome-wide SNP genotypes for about 60% of the 666 donors, treating that subset as a discovery cohort. Of the roughly 410 genotyped donors, approximately 80% were placed in the genetic ancestry cluster associated with self-reported Caucasian donors. Typing coverage varied by locus: roughly 620-640 donors for A, B, C, DRB1 and DQB1; approximately 500 for DQA1; around 610 for DPA1; approximately 470 for DPB1. The study profiled the T cell repertoires of more than 500 subjects by immunosequencing and related them to cytomegalovirus serostatus. High-throughput TCR immunosequencing, statistical association of individual TCRs with disease status, and machine learning were combined to predict cytomegalovirus infection status. In an earlier analysis of about 590 of the donors, high-throughput TCR beta sequencing was used to judge whether each TCR beta V gene segment behaved as functional or pseudogenic. A later analysis re-examined previously published TCR beta repertoires from several hundred donors and added high-resolution HLA genotyping to investigate patterns of TCR occurrence. Alongside the repertoire data, information on donor age, sex, ethnicity and CMV serostatus was compiled. The study aimed to test whether signatures of past pathogen exposure could be identified by cataloging public T cell receptors.

In total, 600 or so healthy bone marrow donors made up the cohort. Cohort members were all nominally healthy when sampled, although unrecorded immune exposures were likely present. The donor tested CMV seronegative and was one of the 352 seronegative cohort members. Every donor gave a peripheral blood sample, and the peripheral blood mononuclear cells from that sample were used for TCR beta sequencing. Genomic DNA was extracted from the blood cell samples with the Qiagen DNeasy Blood Extraction Kit. Libraries were made using the immunoSEQ multiplex PCR assay. The multiplex PCR relied on a mix of 60 forward primers for TCR Vbeta segments and 13 reverse primers for TCR Jbeta segments. The CDR3 region of rearranged TCR beta genes was amplified from genomic DNA with a multiplex PCR assay. On the Illumina HiSeq System, the amplified TCR beta libraries were sequenced as 87-base-pair reads. Per the original workflow: A later analysis counted about 80 million unique TCR beta chains across the 666 repertoires, and about 10 million of these chains were shared by at least two donors. To remove PCR and sequencing errors, raw reads were error-corrected and collapsed into unique sequences using a nearest-neighbor algorithm that merged closely related sequences. CDR3 sequences were aligned to IMGT reference sequences to assign V, D and J gene segments. For a sequence to be retained, a match of at least six nucleotides to both a V gene segment and a J gene segment was required. A rearrangement was called productive if the CDR3 had no stop codons and remained in frame with V and J, and every other rearrangement was called non-productive. CDR3 was defined by IMGT convention, running from the second conserved V-encoded cysteine to the conserved J-encoded phenylalanine. The earlier analysis of about 500 of the donors excluded sequences that lacked an unambiguous match to a single V gene segment. An earlier analysis of a few hundred of the donors classified V segments as functional when productive rearrangements were above 56.7% and as segregating when the standard deviation between donors was above 5%. To diagnose cytomegalovirus status from the catalog of TCR beta chain sequences, a statistical classification framework was built. In a later analysis, TCR nucleotide sequences were compared against IMGT/GENE-DB human TR gene sequences so that V and J genes could be assigned. In a later analysis, CDR3 sequences and most-parsimonious VDJ recombination scenarios were assigned using the TCRdist pipeline. A later analysis defined each TCR beta chain by its CDR3 amino acid sequence plus V-gene family, and excluded reads lacking a unique V-gene family. In a later analysis, fewer than 650 highly shared, low-generation-probability nucleotide sequences were removed to address suspected cross-contamination and a sequencing artifact. In a later analysis, a clonal expansion index was calculated for each public chain from normalized within-repertoire ranks of inferred template counts. In a later analysis, generation probabilities were computed using a VDJ recombination model fitted to out-of-frame rearrangements, and the results were checked against IGoR. In a later analysis, hypergeometric tests were used to score TCR-TCR, TCR-HLA and TCR-CMV co-occurrence, with a repertoire-size bias correction applied to TCR pairs. A later analysis estimated false discovery rates by permuting HLA or CMV assignments 20 times. In a later analysis, co-occurring TCRs were grouped using DBSCAN, and TCRdist sequence similarity was added for clustering within HLA-allele-positive subsets. Repertoires with fewer than 30,000 or more than 120,000 public chains were left out of co-occurrence clustering, as were several repertoires with anomalous nucleotide sharing. The source is immuneACCESS, and TCRdb retained only in-frame sequences with V and J called. Part of the clones is not carried over; for the studies checked, unresolved V genes explain less than half of this, and the remainder is unexplained. V, J and clone size are those of that table, while D and trimming were read from the DNA. This sample lists about 160,000 clones; around 84% were detected once. Less than 2% of the sample goes to the ten largest clones.

For this clone: It lacks a known antigen. Base qualities are not recorded, but no much larger clone differs from it by a single base.

Broad study findings and their caveats: The only immune exposure information available for the cohort was CMV serostatus. According to a later analysis, most CMV-associated TCR beta chains appeared to be HLA-restricted, and the HLA associations seemed to be driven largely by CMV exposure. The authors suggested that the approach could potentially be generalized to other disease states and immunological phenotypes. The classifier was reported to diagnose cytomegalovirus status with high specificity and sensitivity in both the original cohort and the validation cohort. A cluster of highly shared sequence variants was judged likely to represent a technical artifact of the sequencing pipeline. Because counts were too low, seventeen rarely observed V segments, including chromosome 9 orphons, were excluded from the earlier analysis of a few hundred of the donors. The presence/absence analyses assumed that sequencing depth was roughly uniform across donors, and that assumption may not be true. Because HLA typing was missing for some donors at each locus, association tests included only the typed subset. A later analysis found that TCR association rates varied across HLA loci, with DRB1 alleles showing the most associated TCRs and HLA-C alleles the fewest. In a later analysis, some 17,000 TCR beta sequences were associated with specific HLA alleles at a false discovery rate of 0.05. Broadly in line with IMGT annotations, most TCR beta V segments showed up in productive rearrangements about 90% or about 30% of the time in an earlier analysis of roughly 590 of the donors. In a later genetic analysis, fewer N-insertions in productive TCRs were reported among donors in an Asian-associated ancestry cluster than the roughly 700-donor mean. In the study, approximately 150 TCR beta chains were listed as associated with cytomegalovirus. Most TCR sequences were observed very rarely across donors, whereas some public TCRs were present in many individuals. Only TCR beta chains were sequenced in this cohort, and the absence of alpha or paired-chain data limited detectable features. In vitro tests confirmed that a few of the cytomegalovirus-associated TCR beta chains recognize cytomegalovirus antigens. Compared with equally common non-associated chains, HLA-associated TCR beta chains in a later analysis were more clonally expanded and had lower generation probabilities. In a later analysis, several top co-occurrence clusters were reported to appear linked to parvovirus B19, influenza, CMV and Epstein-Barr virus. Strong co-occurrence of HLA alleles, especially DR and DQ, made assigning TCR associations to individual alleles difficult. Correlated functional status among segregating V segments might be attributable to linkage disequilibrium, but an unknown experimental factor could not be ruled out. Some IMGT-functional V segments, including TRBV6-2 and TRBV6-3, could not be distinguished by the 87-base-pair reads and were therefore excluded. An association between a missense DCLRE1C variant and V-gene and J-gene trimming of TCR beta chains was found in a later genetic analysis and replicated in an independent cohort. A further reported finding was that TCR beta sequences accurately predicted the HLA-A and HLA-B alleles for most subjects in the first cohort.

V is cut by 4 bases and J by 0 bases, and the space between the germline ends is 13 bases. The CDR3 contains 15 residues, cysteine and phenylalanine counted. Only the CDR3 region is kept as DNA, spanning 45 bases read in frame from base 1. Based on the germline V gene, the CDR1 and CDR2 sequences are MGHRA and YSYEKL. Input material: PBMCs. The rearranged segments are TRBV4-1 and TRBJ2-7; the D gene remains uncertain. The source of this sequence is a man younger than 35 in good health and CMV-seronegative. DNA sequence: TGCGCCAGCAGCCCCGAGTCCGTTAGCTCCTACGAGCAGTACTTC. It encodes CASSPESVSSYEQYF.